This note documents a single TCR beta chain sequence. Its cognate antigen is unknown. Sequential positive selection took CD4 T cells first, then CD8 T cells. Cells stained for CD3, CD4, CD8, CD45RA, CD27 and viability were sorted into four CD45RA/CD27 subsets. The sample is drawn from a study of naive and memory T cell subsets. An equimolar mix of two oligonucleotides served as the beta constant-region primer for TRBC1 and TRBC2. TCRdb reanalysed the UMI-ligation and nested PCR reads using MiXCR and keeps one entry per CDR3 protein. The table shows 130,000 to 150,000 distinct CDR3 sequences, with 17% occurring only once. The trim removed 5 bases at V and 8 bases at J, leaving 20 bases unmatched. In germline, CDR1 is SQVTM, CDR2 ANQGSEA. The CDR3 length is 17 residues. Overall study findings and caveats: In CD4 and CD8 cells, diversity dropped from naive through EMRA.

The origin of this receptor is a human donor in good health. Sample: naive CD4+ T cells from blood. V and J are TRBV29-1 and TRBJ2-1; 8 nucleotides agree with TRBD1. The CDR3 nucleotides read TGCAGCGTTTGGGTCCTGACAGGGGCCCGCCTGGGAGATGAGCAGTTCTTC. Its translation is CSVWVLTGARLGDEQFF.